These 3 T cell receptor beta chains originate from one sample sequenced in a study of shared clonotypes between healthy human individuals (dated by TCRdb to 2018 to 2021). The library was prepared using the immunoSEQ multiplex PCR assay. This immuneACCESS table, as held by TCRdb, lists in-frame sequences with V and J called but not all clones. Of the missing ones, under half trace to an unresolved V gene in checked studies; the others have no known cause. The sample table shows 500,000 to 700,000 clones, and around 96% are seen once. The ten largest clones add up to over 0.095% of the sample. CD8 naive samples consisted of CD45RO-negative cells that were positively selected for CCR7, yielding a CD45RA+CCR7+ population without TemRA cells. Sequencing input: naive CD8+ T cells sorted from blood. Sample cell subset or site, as interpreted from the label and publication: CD45RA+CCR7+. The receptor set was obtained from a woman aged 25 to 39 in good health.

The CDR3 region is CASSLAGGQWADTQYF. CDR3 DNA sequence: TGTGCCAGCAGTCTAGCGGGAGGGCAATGGGCAGATACGCAGTATTTT. The rearrangement uses TRBV2 and TRBJ2-3; 12 nucleotides line up with TRBD2. The CDR3 loop spans 16 amino acids. V was clipped by 5 bases and J by 4 bases; unmatched bases: 7. Germline assignment: CDR1 SNHLY and CDR2 FYNNEI. Filled out from reference TRBV2 and TRBJ2-3, the complete variable domain reads EPEVTQTPSHQVTQMGQEVILRCVPISNHLYFYWYRQILGQKVEFLVSFYNNEISEKSEIFDDQFSVERPDGSNFTLKIRSTKLEDSAMYFCASSLAGGQWADTQYFGPGTRLTVL.

This clone occurred once. The chain carries TRBV6-4 and TRBJ2-5; 9 nucleotides align to TRBD1. The CDR3 consists of 16 residues. Trimming removed 7 bases from V and 12 bases from J; junction bases left unmatched: 21. Germline V gene data show CDR1 as MRHNA and CDR2 as SNTAGT. CDR3 amino acids: CASKENNPGQGKSKYF. The CDR3 DNA sequence: TGTGCCAGCAAGGAAAACAATCCGGGACAGGGAAAGAGCAAGTACTTC.

V is TRBV15 and J is TRBJ2-3; 7 bases align to TRBD2. V dropped 4 bases and J dropped 0; count of bases not matched to a gene: 7. Germline V gives CDR1 LNHNV, CDR2 YYDKDF (reference sequence). The CDR3 loop spans 16 amino acids. The CDR3: CATSMGGIGSTDTQYF. DNA for the CDR3: TGTGCCACCAGCATGGGGGGGATTGGGAGCACAGATACGCAGTATTTT.